Listed below are T cell receptor beta chains from one sample, sequenced in a study of glioma-infiltrating T cells. MiXCR, run by TCRdb on the multiplex PCR reads, gives a single entry per CDR3 protein. The sample shows approximately 90,000 distinct CDR3 sequences, about 23% of them seen only once. Specimen: glioma tissue, nonneoplastic brain tissue, or PBMCs (not recorded which). These receptors came from a human donor with low-grade glioma or glioblastoma, undergoing nonglioma brain surgery, or in good health (not recorded which). Each CDR3 is given with its conserved first and last residue. Fields, in order: clone size, D gene, V gene, J gene, CDR3 DNA, CDR3 protein. D genes are given only for firm matches. The size field is filled for only some rows; it gives once, few, many or a size class.

>few|.|TRBV18|TRBJ2-1
TGTGCCAGCTCACCCCTCTCAACGGGAGATGTGAATGAGCAGTTCTTC
CASSPLSTGDVNEQFF
>few|TRBD2|TRBV25-1|TRBJ2-7
TGTGCCAGCAGTGGTCCAGGGCGGGCGGGAGGGTACGAGCAGTACTTC
CASSGPGRAGGYEQYF
>few|.|TRBV19|TRBJ2-1
TGTGCCAGTAGCAGGGGCAGGGGCGATGAGCAGTTCTTC
CASSRGRGDEQFF
>few|.|TRBV29-1|TRBJ2-1
TGCAGCGTCGCCGTGGCCAATGAGCAGTTCTTC
CSVAVANEQFF
>many|TRBD1|TRBV6-1|TRBJ1-3
TGTGCCAGCAGTACCCGGGACAGGGCGTCCGGAAACACCATATATTTT
CASSTRDRASGNTIYF
>.|.|TRBV5-1|TRBJ1-1
TGCGCCAGCAGCTTGGGGGAGGTCACTGAAGCTTTCTTT
CASSLGEVTEAFF
>many|.|TRBV7-6|TRBJ2-7
TGTGCCAGCAGCTTAGAGACTCACTACGAGCAGTACTTC
CASSLETHYEQYF
>many|.|TRBV20-1|TRBJ1-4
TGCAGTGCTAGAGATAGGAGGACAGTCAATGAAAAACTGTTTTTT
CSARDRRTVNEKLFF
>many|.|TRBV20-1|TRBJ2-7
TGCAGTGCTCTAGAAGGGTTGCGGGGAGTCTCGTCGGAGCAGTACTTC
CSALEGLRGVSSEQYF
>many|TRBD2|TRBV15|TRBJ2-3
TGTGCCACCAGCGGAGAGAGGAGCGGGAGGTTATCAGATACGCAGTATTTT
CATSGERSGRLSDTQYF
>many|.|TRBV20-1|TRBJ2-7
TGCAGTGCTAGATTGAACTACGAGCAGTACTTC
CSARLNYEQYF
>few|.|TRBV29-1|TRBJ1-2
TGCAGCGTTGAATCTTCTAGGGGGGGCTACACCTTC
CSVESSRGGYTF
>.|TRBD1|TRBV6-2/TRBV6-3|TRBJ1-1
TGTGCCAGCAGTTCCCGGGGGGACAGAAAGAACACTGAAGCTTTCTTT
CASSSRGDRKNTEAFF
>many|.|TRBV2|TRBJ2-3
TGTGCCAGCAGTGAGAAAGCGGTTGGCATGACGCAGTATTTT
CASSEKAVGMTQYF
>many|.|TRBV7-2|TRBJ2-7
TGTGCCAGCAGCCCGAGCGACTTGCGCTACGAGCAGTACTTC
CASSPSDLRYEQYF
>many|.|TRBV10-1|TRBJ2-5
TGCGCCAGCAGTGAGCGGGAGCGGGAAGAGACCCAGTACTTC
CASSEREREETQYF
>once|.|TRBV3-1|TRBJ1-1
TGTGCCAGCAGCCACGACCCCTACACTGAAGCTTTCTTT
CASSHDPYTEAFF
>.|.|TRBV12-3/TRBV12-4|TRBJ2-5
TGTGCCAGCAGTCAACGGGCCACAGAAGAAGAGACCCAGTACTTC
CASSQRATEEETQYF
>.|TRBD2|TRBV29-1|TRBJ2-7
TGCAGCGTTGGTGGGGCTAGCGGAGCCTACGAGCAGTACTTC
CSVGGASGAYEQYF
>few|.|TRBV12-3/TRBV12-4|TRBJ2-1
TGTGCCAGCAGTTCCTCAGGGGCCCGCTCCTACAATGAGCAGTTCTTC
CASSSSGARSYNEQFF
>few|.|TRBV2|TRBJ2-3
TGTGCCAGCAGTGATAACGGCGGGGGCACAGATACGCAGTATTTT
CASSDNGGGTDTQYF
>many|TRBD1|TRBV3-1|TRBJ1-2
TGTGCCAGCAGCCAACCGGGACAGGGACCATATGGCTACACCTTC
CASSQPGQGPYGYTF
>many|.|TRBV7-9|TRBJ1-3
TGTGCCAGCAGCTTGGCAGCCCCTGGAAACACCATATATTTT
CASSLAAPGNTIYF
>.|.|TRBV14|TRBJ1-2
TGTGCCAGCAGCCAAGAAGTGGACCTAACGTATGGCTACACCTTC
CASSQEVDLTYGYTF
>few|.|TRBV3-1|TRBJ2-7
TGTGCCAGCAGCCAACGGACTAGGGGGGCATACGAGCAGTACTTC
CASSQRTRGAYEQYF
>few|TRBD1|TRBV29-1|TRBJ1-1
TGCAGCGTCTGGACAGGGGGGAACACTGAAGCTTTCTTT
CSVWTGGNTEAFF
>many|.|TRBV7-2|TRBJ1-5
TGTGCCAGCAGCTACCTCCAGGGTGTCAATCAGCCCCAGCATTTT
CASSYLQGVNQPQHF
>.|.|TRBV19|TRBJ1-6
TGTGCCAGTCGGACAGTCTATAATTCACCCCTCCACTTT
CASRTVYNSPLHF
>many|TRBD1|TRBV20-1|TRBJ1-2
TGCAGTGCAACTGGACAGGGGGCTAGATTCTACACCTTC
CSATGQGARFYTF
>many|.|TRBV6-1|TRBJ2-1
TGTGCCAGCAGTTTAACTAGGCGTCAGAATTACAATGAGCAGTTCTTC
CASSLTRRQNYNEQFF
>.|.|TRBV19|TRBJ2-7
TGTGCCAGTAGTATGATAAGGGGGAGCTCCTACGAGCAGTACTTC
CASSMIRGSSYEQYF
>many|.|TRBV6-2/TRBV6-3|TRBJ2-4
TGTGCCAGCGCTATAGACTGGAGGCAAAACATTCAGTACTTC
CASAIDWRQNIQYF
>many|.|TRBV11-2|TRBJ1-3
TGTGCCAGCAGCTCGACATACAATCGAAACACCATATATTTT
CASSSTYNRNTIYF
>few|.|TRBV5-1|TRBJ2-3
TGCGCCAGCAGCTCCCCATTGCGGGGTTCTAGCACAGATACGCAGTATTTT
CASSSPLRGSSTDTQYF
>many|TRBD1|TRBV5-1|TRBJ1-1
TGCGCCAGCAGCACGGGACAGGGGTCTATCTTGGCTTTCTTT
CASSTGQGSILAFF
>many|TRBD2|TRBV6-1|TRBJ2-7
TGTGCCAGCAAGGGACTAGCGGGACCCTCGGATCGGTACGAGCAGTACTTC
CASKGLAGPSDRYEQYF
>.|.|TRBV19|TRBJ2-5
TGTGCCAGTAGGGGCGTTGGACCCCAGGAATCGGAGACCCAGTACTTC
CASRGVGPQESETQYF
>many|.|TRBV27|TRBJ1-5
TGTGCCAGCAGCAGAGGGGATAGCAATCAGCCCCAGCATTTT
CASSRGDSNQPQHF
>few|TRBD1|TRBV5-1|TRBJ2-7
TGCGCCAGCATCCTCGACAGGGGGCAAAGAATCTACGAGCAGTACTTC
CASILDRGQRIYEQYF
>few|.|TRBV10-3|TRBJ2-1
TGTGCCATCAAATCATCCGGTAACAACGACAATGAGCAGTTCTTC
CAIKSSGNNDNEQFF
>many|TRBD1|TRBV6-1|TRBJ2-7
TGTGCCAGCAGGCAACAGGGGGCCACTAGCTCCTACGAGCAGTACTTC
CASRQQGATSSYEQYF
>many|TRBD2|TRBV20-1|TRBJ2-7
TGCAGTGCTAGTAACCCTAGCGGAACCTACGAGCAGTACTTC
CSASNPSGTYEQYF
>many|.|TRBV2|TRBJ2-7
TGTGCCAGCAGTTCCCGGGACGACGAGCAGTACTTC
CASSSRDDEQYF
>.|TRBD2|TRBV20-1|TRBJ2-1
TGCAGTGCTAGCGCTAGCGGGGGGGCGGGGGGCGATGAGCAGTTCTTC
CSASASGGAGGDEQFF
>many|TRBD1|TRBV4-1|TRBJ1-5
TGCGCCAGCAGCCAAGGTGGGACAGGGGGACAGCCCCAGCATTTT
CASSQGGTGGQPQHF
>many|.|TRBV18|TRBJ2-3
TGTGCCAGCTCATGGCAGGGCGGCACAGATACGCAGTATTTT
CASSWQGGTDTQYF
>many|.|TRBV28|TRBJ2-5
TGTGCCAGCAGCACCGGAGGGCAGGAGACCCAGTACTTC
CASSTGGQETQYF
>.|TRBD2|TRBV7-9|TRBJ2-1
TGTGCCAGCAGCACCGGGACTAGCCGGAGTAATGAGCAGTTCTTC
CASSTGTSRSNEQFF
>few|.|TRBV5-4|TRBJ1-2
TGTGCCAGCAGCTTCTATAGGGATTGGACTAGTGGCTACACCTTC
CASSFYRDWTSGYTF
>many|.|TRBV18|TRBJ1-5
TGTGCCAGCTCAGGGGGGGATATCAATCAGCCCCAGCATTTT
CASSGGDINQPQHF
>many|.|TRBV2|TRBJ2-2
TGTGCCAGCAGTGAGTTTATCTACACCGGGGAGCTGTTTTTT
CASSEFIYTGELFF
>once|.|TRBV7-6|TRBJ2-7
TGTGCCAGCAGCTTACAAGGCAGGGAAAACGAGCAGTACTTC
CASSLQGRENEQYF
>many|.|TRBV7-2|TRBJ2-1
TGTGCCAGCAGCTTTCCTTCCAGACGGGGTGTGACCTACAATGAGCAGTTCTTC
CASSFPSRRGVTYNEQFF
>many|TRBD2|TRBV6-6|TRBJ2-1
TGTGCCAGCAGTTACCCAGAGCGGGAGGCGGCATACAATGAGCAGTTCTTC
CASSYPEREAAYNEQFF
>many|TRBD2|TRBV7-2|TRBJ2-3
TGTGCCAGCAGCTCTCTAGCGGGGGCCACAGATACGCAGTATTTT
CASSSLAGATDTQYF
>many|TRBD2|TRBV18|TRBJ2-1
TGTGCCAGCTCACTCAGGACTAGCGGAAACAATGAGCAGTTCTTC
CASSLRTSGNNEQFF